The 11 T cell receptor beta chains given below trace back to one sample, sequenced in a study of control samples from healthy donors and cancer patients. The protocol was immunoSEQ multiplex PCR, while the TCRdb copy is restricted to in-frame clones and leaves out a portion. The repertoire holds approximately 140,000 clones, with about 89% as singletons. Material for sequencing was blood. Receptors were obtained from a man younger than 35 in good health.

The DNA of the CDR3 is TGTGCCAGCAGCTTGCGGGCGGGGTTCGATGGCTACACCTTC. It encodes CASSLRAGFDGYTF. The V gene is TRBV5-4, the J gene TRBJ1-2; D gene uncertain. This CDR3 is built from 14 residues. Deletions cut 1 base from V and 6 bases from J, with 13 bases between. Per the germline V gene, CDR1 is SGHNT and CDR2 is YYREEE (reference sequence).

This clone is a singleton in its sample. The chain is built from TRBV3-1 (or the pseudogene TRBV3-2) and TRBJ1-4; D is ambiguous. CDR1 is LGHDT, CDR2 YNNKEL, per germline (reference sequence). V lost 0 bases to trimming and J lost 8 bases, with 4 bases between them. There are 12 residues in the CDR3. The CDR3 reads CASSQDREKLFF. The CDR3, as DNA: TGTGCCAGCAGCCAAGATAGAGAAAAACTGTTTTTT.

The genes are TRBV10-3 and TRBJ2-7, with TRBD1 matching 8 bases. Germline-derived CDR1 and CDR2 are ENHRY and SYGVKD. Losses at the gene ends were 4 bases for V and 5 bases for J; bases not matched to a gene: 7. This CDR3 is built from 14 residues. This CDR3 reads CAISGTTGEDEQYF. The CDR3 region has the DNA TGTGCCATCAGTGGAACGACAGGGGAGGACGAGCAGTACTTC.

The gene calls are TRBV4-1 and TRBJ2-2; 7 nucleotides line up with TRBD1. The CDR3 length is 17 residues. In germline, CDR1 is MGHRA, CDR2 YSYEKL. Unmatched junction bases numbered 7, after V lost 1 base and J lost 2 bases. This CDR3 is CASSQATGTANTGELFF. In DNA form, the CDR3 reads TGCGCCAGCAGCCAAGCCACCGGGACAGCAAACACCGGGGAGCTGTTTTTT.

The J gene is TRBJ1-6, the V gene TRBV6-5; TRBD1 aligns across 12 bases. The CDR3 is 15 residues long. J gave up 7 bases and V 6 bases, and 4 bases lay outside the gene matches. Germline V CDR1 and CDR2: MNHEY, SVGAGI. The CDR3 sequence: CASSKGQGANSPLHF. The CDR3 DNA is TGTGCCAGCAGCAAGGGACAGGGGGCCAATTCACCCCTCCACTTT.

This chain connects TRBV2 to TRBJ1-4; D gene uncertain. Germline values: CDR1 SNHLY, CDR2 FYNNEI. V gave up 1 base and J gave up 3 bases, with 3 bases separating them. The CDR3 sequence is 13 residues long. CDR3 nucleotides: TGTGCCAGCAGTGAAGGGCCTAATGAAAAACTGTTTTTT. Amino acids: CASSEGPNEKLFF.

The chain uses TRBV12-3 or TRBV12-4 and TRBJ1-5, with D possibly TRBD1 on 5 matching bases. V was trimmed by 5 bases and J by 9 bases, leaving 14 bases between them. This CDR3 is 13 amino acids long. The CDR3 protein is CASSPQAWWPQHF. The CDR3 DNA is TGTGCCAGCAGTCCACAGGCCTGGTGGCCCCAGCATTTT.

The V call is TRBV7-3, the J call TRBJ2-2, with a tentative D call TRBD2 (5 bases). V shed 5 bases and J shed 6 bases, with 10 bases lying between them. The CDR3 has 13 amino acids. Germline V gives CDR1 SGHTA, CDR2 FQGTGA. The CDR3 protein is CASSPTGSGELFF. The DNA of the CDR3 is TGTGCCAGCAGCCCGACGGGGTCCGGGGAGCTGTTTTTT.

The CDR3 loop is CAWSWGGGETQYF. CDR3 bases: TGTGCCTGGAGTTGGGGCGGGGGTGAGACCCAGTACTTC. The rearrangement uses TRBV30 and TRBJ2-5; TRBD2 agrees at 7 bases. This CDR3 region has 13 residues. J was trimmed by 5 bases and V by 2 bases; bases with no gene match: 5. Germline V gene lookup returns CDR1 GTSNPN and CDR2 SVGIG (reference sequence). Together with reference TRBV30 and TRBJ2-5, the CDR3 gives the full variable domain: SQTIHQWPATLVQPVGSPLSLECTVEGTSNPNLYWYRQAAGRGLQLLFYSVGIGQISSEVPQNLSASRPQDRQFILSSKKLLLSDSGFYLCAWSWGGGETQYFGPGTRLLVL.

The chain carries TRBV10-1 and TRBJ1-2; TRBD1 is a possible D gene (5 bases). The germline V gene encodes CDR1 WNHNN and CDR2 SYGVQD (reference sequence). Trimming shortened V by 6 bases and J by 5 bases, and 10 bases separated the two germline ends. This CDR3 is 12 amino acids long. The CDR3 here is CASSRDSYGYTF. In DNA, the CDR3 is TGCGCCAGCAGCCGCGACAGTTATGGCTACACCTTC.

This clone was recorded a few times. This chain uses TRBV5-1 with TRBJ2-3; TRBD2 matches at 9 bases. This CDR3 comprises 17 residues. The ends lost 1 base at V and 2 bases at J; junction bases unmatched: 8. CDR1 and CDR2 (germline): SGHRS, YFSETQ. The CDR3 protein is CASSLSPSGGLTDTQYF. The CDR3 region has the DNA TGCGCCAGCAGCTTGAGTCCCAGCGGGGGGCTCACAGATACGCAGTATTTT. Drawing the rest from reference TRBV5-1 and TRBJ2-3, the complete variable domain is KAGVTQTPRYLIKTRGQQVTLSCSPISGHRSVSWYQQTPGQGLQFLFEYFSETQRNKGNFPGRFSGRQFSNSRSEMNVSTLELGDSALYLCASSLSPSGGLTDTQYFGPGTRLTVL.